This is a list of T cell receptor beta chains from one sample in a study of cytomegalovirus exposure and HLA in healthy donors. Only in-frame clones appear in the TCRdb table, and some are missing; sequencing was by immunoSEQ multiplex PCR. The sample lists approximately 170,000 clones, approximately 80% occurring once. The sample consisted of PBMCs. All receptors come from a female donor in good health and CMV-seronegative. Both conserved end residues are part of each CDR3. The order of the fields is clone size, J gene, D gene, V gene, CDR3 DNA, CDR3 protein. D genes are given only for firm matches. Only some rows state a clone size, as once, few, many or a class for expanded clones.

>NA|TRBJ1-3|NA|TRBV9
TGTGCCAGCAGCGTAGACCGCGAAGTAGGAAACACCATATATTTT
CASSVDREVGNTIYF
>NA|TRBJ2-3|TRBD2|TRBV5-1
TGCGCCAGCAGCCGACTAGCGGACACAGATACGCAGTATTTT
CASSRLADTDTQYF
>few|TRBJ2-7|NA|TRBV27
TGTGCCAGCACCCGGGAGGGGACAGGGCGGTTCGAGCAGTACTTC
CASTREGTGRFEQYF
>NA|TRBJ2-7|NA|TRBV29-1
TGCAGCGCCAAAAAGGGGGGGGTCTACGAGCAGTACTTC
CSAKKGGVYEQYF
>NA|TRBJ2-7|TRBD2|TRBV7-6
TGTGCCAGCGCGGGGGGTAGCTCCTACGAGCAGTACTTC
CASAGGSSYEQYF
>NA|TRBJ1-3|TRBD1|TRBV7-2
TGTGCCAGCAGCCTCCGGGACAGGGGATTCTCTGGAAACACCATATATTTT
CASSLRDRGFSGNTIYF
>NA|TRBJ2-7|TRBD1|TRBV7-8
TGTGCCAGCAGCTTAGGACAGGGGAGAGTAAGCGAGCAATACTTC
CASSLGQGRVSEQYF
>NA|TRBJ2-2|NA|TRBV11-2
TGTGCCAGCAGCTTAAACCCCGGCGGGGTGAACACCGGGGAGCTGTTTTTT
CASSLNPGGVNTGELFF
>few|TRBJ2-7|NA|TRBV7-7
TGTGCCAGCAGCCGAAGTCAGGAGGGTGAGCAGTACTTC
CASSRSQEGEQYF
>NA|TRBJ1-2|NA|TRBV7-9
TGTGCCAGCAGCTTATTCTCGCCAGCCGGAGGAGGCTATGGCTACACCTTC
CASSLFSPAGGGYGYTF
>NA|TRBJ2-2|NA|TRBV30
TGTGCCTTTTCCTCAGACCCCGGGAGATACGGGGAGCTGTTTTTT
CAFSSDPGRYGELFF
>few|TRBJ1-3|TRBD1|TRBV5-1
TGCGCCAGCAGCTTGGGCCCGACAGGGACTGGAAACACCATATATTTT
CASSLGPTGTGNTIYF
>NA|TRBJ2-5|TRBD1|TRBV28
TGTGCCAGCAGTTTATTGGACAGGGAAGAGACCCAGTACTTC
CASSLLDREETQYF
>NA|TRBJ1-1|TRBD1|TRBV9
TGTGCCAGCAAAGCCGGGACAGGGGAGAACACTGAAGCTTTCTTT
CASKAGTGENTEAFF
>NA|TRBJ2-5|NA|TRBV4-3
TGCGCCAGCAGCCAGTACGCCAGGGAAGAGACCCAGTACTTC
CASSQYAREETQYF
>once|TRBJ1-6|NA|TRBV5-4
TGTGCCAGCAGCCGACGGGGAGCTGATAATTCACCCCTCCACTTT
CASSRRGADNSPLHF
>NA|TRBJ2-2|NA|TRBV18
TGTGCCAGCTCACCAGCGGGACGGCCCGACACCGGGGAGCTGTTTTTT
CASSPAGRPDTGELFF
>NA|TRBJ1-5|TRBD1|TRBV19
TGTGCCAGTAGTATAGCGGGACAGGAAAATCAGCCCCAGCATTTT
CASSIAGQENQPQHF
>once|TRBJ2-3|TRBD2|TRBV11-2
TGTGCCAGCAGCATACAGCGGGGGGGTTTCCCTATTAGCACAGATACGCAGTATTTT
CASSIQRGGFPISTDTQYF
>NA|TRBJ2-3|TRBD2|TRBV5-1
TGCGCCAGCAGCTTGGAACTAGCGGGGGGGGGTAAGAAAGATACGCAGTATTTT
CASSLELAGGGKKDTQYF
>few|TRBJ2-2|TRBD2|TRBV4-2
TGTGCCAGCAGCCACCGACTAGCGGGGGGGCCGGCCGGGGAGCTGTTTTTT
CASSHRLAGGPAGELFF
>NA|TRBJ1-2|TRBD1|TRBV5-6
TGTGCCAGCAGCGACGAGACAGGGGGCATTAACTATGGCTACACCTTC
CASSDETGGINYGYTF
>NA|TRBJ2-3|NA|TRBV29-1
TGCAGCGGAAACCGGGACACAGATACGCAGTATTTT
CSGNRDTDTQYF
>NA|TRBJ2-1|TRBD2|TRBV11-1
TGTGCCAGCAGTTGGACTAGCGGGAGCTCCTACAATGAGCAGTTCTTC
CASSWTSGSSYNEQFF
>NA|TRBJ1-1|NA|TRBV2
TGTGCCAGCAGAGAGGAAGCCAGGGGCACTGAAGCTTTCTTT
CASREEARGTEAFF
>NA|TRBJ1-2|TRBD1|TRBV4-1
TGCGCCAGCAGCCTTGGACAGGGGGCCCCCTATGGCTACACCTTC
CASSLGQGAPYGYTF
>NA|TRBJ2-1|TRBD2|TRBV5-4
TGTGCCAGCAGCTTGGCTGGACGGAGCGGGGGGGTCAACAATGAGCAGTTCTTC
CASSLAGRSGGVNNEQFF
>NA|TRBJ1-2|NA|TRBV6-1
TGTGCCAGCAGTGCAGGCAGGGTCCCCAACTATGGCTACACCTTC
CASSAGRVPNYGYTF
>NA|TRBJ2-2|TRBD2|TRBV2
TGTGCCAGCAGTGATATAGCGGGAAACACCGGGGAGCTGTTTTTT
CASSDIAGNTGELFF
>NA|TRBJ2-1|TRBD2|TRBV13
TGTGCCAGCAGCTTTCCCGGGAGGTTCAATGAGCAGTTCTTC
CASSFPGRFNEQFF
>NA|TRBJ2-2|TRBD2|TRBV9
TGTGCCAGCAGCGCGGGACTAGCGGGGGCCGGGGAGCTGTTTTTT
CASSAGLAGAGELFF
>NA|TRBJ1-5|TRBD1|TRBV7-9
TGTGCCAGCAGCCGCGACACCGGGACAGCCAGCAATCAGCCCCAGCATTTT
CASSRDTGTASNQPQHF
>few|TRBJ1-4|NA|TRBV5-1
TGCGCCAGCAGCTTGGGTTGGGGATCCCAGGGGGAAAAACTGTTTTTT
CASSLGWGSQGEKLFF
>NA|TRBJ2-7|TRBD2|TRBV27
TGTGCCAGCAGTCCAGGACTAGCGGGAGCGTACGAGCAGTACTTC
CASSPGLAGAYEQYF
>few|TRBJ1-1|TRBD1|TRBV7-9
TGTTCCAGCAGCTTAGGCCTCGTACAGGGGACCACTGAAGCTTTCTTT
CSSSLGLVQGTTEAFF
>NA|TRBJ2-4|NA|TRBV6-1
TGTGCCAGCAGTGAAGTCGACCTATCGGGAAACAGTCAGTACTTC
CASSEVDLSGNSQYF
>NA|TRBJ1-6|TRBD1|TRBV6-5
TGTGCCAGCAGTTCCGGGACAGGGGGTCAAAATTCACCCCTCCACTTT
CASSSGTGGQNSPLHF
>NA|TRBJ1-2|NA|TRBV5-1
TGCGCCAGCAGCTTGATTGAGGGAAACTATGGCTACACCTTC
CASSLIEGNYGYTF
>NA|TRBJ2-7|NA|TRBV5-1
TGCGCCAGCAGCTTGGCCGGTCAGGTTGTGGGCGAGCAGTACTTC
CASSLAGQVVGEQYF
>NA|TRBJ2-2|NA|TRBV5-6
TGTGCCAGCAGCTTGGGACACACGCGAAACACCGGGGAGCTGTTTTTT
CASSLGHTRNTGELFF
>few|TRBJ2-1|TRBD2|TRBV5-1
TGCGCCAGCAGCTTGGGGGGATTACTAGCGGATTCCTACAATGAGCAGTTCTTC
CASSLGGLLADSYNEQFF
>NA|TRBJ1-4|TRBD1|TRBV30
TGTGCCTGTCACAGGGGGTATGAAAAACTGTTTTTT
CACHRGYEKLFF
>few|TRBJ2-1|NA|TRBV18
TGTGCCAGCTCACCCTTCTTGACATTCGACAATGAGCAGTTCTTC
CASSPFLTFDNEQFF
>NA|TRBJ2-1|TRBD2|TRBV2
TGTGCCAGCGAGGGACTAGCGGGAGGGCCGAGTGAGCAGTTCTTC
CASEGLAGGPSEQFF
>NA|TRBJ2-1|NA|TRBV7-2
TGTGCCAGCAGTCGGCCCACGGGTGAGCAGTTCTTC
CASSRPTGEQFF
>NA|TRBJ2-7|TRBD2|TRBV7-2
TGTGCCAGCAGCTTAGAAGCGGGGGGGCGGAACGAGCAGTACTTC
CASSLEAGGRNEQYF
>NA|TRBJ2-2|TRBD2|TRBV7-3
TGTGCCAGCAGCATGAGAGCGGGGTTTGACGGGGAGCTGTTTTTT
CASSMRAGFDGELFF
>NA|TRBJ2-5|TRBD2|TRBV2
TGTGCCAGCGGCGGGGGGGAGACCCAGTACTTC
CASGGGETQYF
>few|TRBJ2-3|TRBD1|TRBV9
TGTGCCAGCAGCGTAGGGACAGGGGTTCTGACAGATACGCAGTATTTT
CASSVGTGVLTDTQYF
>NA|TRBJ2-4|NA|TRBV5-6
TGTGCCAGCAATACCGGAGGGAGCATCCAAAACATTCAGTACTTC
CASNTGGSIQNIQYF